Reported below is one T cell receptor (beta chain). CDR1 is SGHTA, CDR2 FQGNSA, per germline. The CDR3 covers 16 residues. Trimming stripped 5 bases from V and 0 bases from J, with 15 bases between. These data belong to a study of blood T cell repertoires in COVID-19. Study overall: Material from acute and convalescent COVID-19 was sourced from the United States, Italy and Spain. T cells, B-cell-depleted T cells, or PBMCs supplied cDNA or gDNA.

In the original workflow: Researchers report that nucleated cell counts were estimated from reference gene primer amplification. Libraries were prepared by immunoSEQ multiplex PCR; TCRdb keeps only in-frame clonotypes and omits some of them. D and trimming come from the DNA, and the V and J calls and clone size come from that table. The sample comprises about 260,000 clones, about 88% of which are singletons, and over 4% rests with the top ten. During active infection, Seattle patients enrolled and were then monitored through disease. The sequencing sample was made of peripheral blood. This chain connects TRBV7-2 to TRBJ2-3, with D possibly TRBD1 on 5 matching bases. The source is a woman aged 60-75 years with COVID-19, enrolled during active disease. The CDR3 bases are TGTGCCAGCAGCCTGAACAAGGGGCCAAGCACAGATACGCAGTATTTT. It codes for CASSLNKGPSTDTQYF.